Presented here are 17 T cell receptor beta chains from one specimen sequenced in a study of read filtering for tumor transcriptome and immune sequencing. From approximately 400 ng of RNA, a library with molecular barcoded alpha/delta and beta/gamma adaptors was made. TCRdb used MiXCR to reprocess the reads, holding one entry per CDR3 protein. The table has about 38,000 distinct CDR3 sequences, around 13% seen once. The sample taken for sequencing was a population of CD138-negative cells sorted from bone marrow. The receptors originated from a donor older than 35 with multiple myeloma.

This clonotype was picked up many times. The chain has TRBV28 and TRBJ2-2, with TRBD2 as a possible D gene (6 bases). This CDR3 is 13 amino acids long. Germline V gene data show CDR1 as MDHEN and CDR2 as SYDVKM. Trimming removed 8 bases at V and 5 bases at J, with 12 bases between. CDR3 residues: CASFTGTTGELFF. The CDR3 DNA follows: TGTGCCAGCTTTACCGGGACTACCGGGGAGCTGTTTTTT. Full variable domain (rest looked up from reference TRBV28 and TRBJ2-2): DVKVTQSSRYLVKRTGEKVFLECVQDMDHENMFWYRQDPGLGLRLIYFSYDVKMKEKGDIPEGYSVSREKKERFSLILESASTNQTSMYLCASFTGTTGELFFGEGSRLTVL.

This clonotype has only a few counts. The J gene is TRBJ1-1, the V gene TRBV3-1; 10 bases map to TRBD1. The CDR3 sequence is 16 residues long. Germline assignment: CDR1 LGHDT and CDR2 YNNKEL (reference sequence). V shed 3 bases, J shed 4 bases, and the junction held 8 bases outside the gene matches. CDR3 in DNA: TGTGCCAGCAGCCATGGCTATGGGACAGGGGTCACTGAAGCTTTCTTT. Encoded protein: CASSHGYGTGVTEAFF.

This clonotype was seen at least ten times. J is TRBJ2-7 and V is TRBV15, with D perhaps matching TRBD2 (6 bases). The V and J ends lost 0 bases and 7 bases respectively, with 19 bases between them. Germline V lookup: CDR1 LNHNV, CDR2 YYDKDF (reference sequence). The length of the CDR3 is 16 residues. CDR3 loop: CATSRDRDSGVWEQYF. As DNA, the CDR3 is TGTGCCACCAGCAGAGATCGGGACTCGGGCGTATGGGAGCAGTACTTC.

As to this clonotype: Relative to the germline gene, one junction end is altered; a read error may explain this. The J gene is TRBJ2-1, the V gene TRBV5-1; 11 nucleotides line up with TRBD2. This CDR3 has 15 amino acids. Germline V lookup: CDR1 SGHRS, CDR2 YFSETQ. Written as DNA, the CDR3 is TGCGCCAGCAGTACCGGGACTAGCGGCTACAATGGGCAGTTCTTC. Encoded protein: CASSTGTSGYNGQFF.

This clonotype was seen repeatedly, ten times or more. This rearrangement joins TRBV5-4 to TRBJ2-1; 9 bases agree with TRBD1. CDR3 length equals 17 residues. The V gene's germline CDR1 is SGHNT and CDR2 YYREEE (reference sequence). V shed 6 bases, J shed 7 bases, and the junction held 17 bases outside the gene matches. The CDR3 coding sequence is TGTGCCAGCAAACCGGGAGGTCCGGGACAGGGTCTGAATGAGCAGTTCTTC. It specifies CASKPGGPGQGLNEQFF.

Ten or more counts support this clonotype. The CDR3 sequence is CASGPGREGNTIYF. For the CDR3, the DNA is TGCGCCAGCGGACCGGGCAGGGAAGGAAACACCATATATTTT. The chain combines TRBV4-3 with TRBJ1-3, with D possibly matching TRBD1 (5 bases). The germline CDR1 and CDR2 sequences are LGHNA and YSLEER. V lost 8 bases and J 4 bases, leaving 15 bases between the germline ends. The CDR3 runs to 14 residues.

This chain connects TRBV13 to TRBJ2-5; unclear D gene. Trimming took off 4 bases at V and 1 base at J, with 10 bases between the two ends. Germline CDR1 and CDR2: PRHDT and FYEKMQ (reference sequence). The CDR3 covers 14 residues. This CDR3 reads CASSSRHLQETQYF. The CDR3 DNA is TGTGCCAGCAGCTCGAGACACCTCCAAGAGACCCAGTACTTC.

This clonotype occurred many times. The genes are TRBV20-1 and TRBJ2-1, with a possible D match to TRBD1 (5 bases). V gave up 0 bases and J gave up 5 bases, with 11 bases separating them. Germline V gene sequence: CDR1 DFQATT, CDR2 SNEGSKA (reference sequence). The CDR3 is made up of 14 amino acids. The CDR3 coding sequence is TGCAGTGCTAGAGATTCCAGGGCTGACAATGAGCAGTTCTTC. Amino acids: CSARDSRADNEQFF.

This clonotype was detected a few times. A much bigger clone sits one base away, suggesting this may be a read error. The CDR3 sequence: CASSSFQTGGNGELLF. The CDR3 DNA reads TGCGCCAGCAGCTCCTTCCAGACAGGGGGCAACGGGGAGCTGCTTTTT. The chain carries TRBV5-1 and TRBJ2-2; 10 positions agree with TRBD1. The length of the CDR3 is 16 residues. CDR1 and CDR2 from the germline V gene are SGHRS and YFSETQ.

The chain has TRBV5-1 and TRBJ2-7; 10 bases match TRBD1. Germline CDR1 and CDR2: SGHRS and YFSETQ. Losses at the gene ends were 4 bases for V and 7 bases for J; bases not matched to a gene: 11. The CDR3 is 15 residues long. The CDR3 sequence: CASSRGQGVTDEQYF. DNA for the CDR3: TGCGCCAGCAGCCGAGGACAGGGGGTGACTGATGAGCAGTACTTC.

This clonotype was seen ten or more times. The rearrangement links TRBV9 to TRBJ2-3; D is perhaps TRBD2 (6 bases). CDR1 and CDR2 from the germline V gene are SGDLS and YYNGEE. V was shortened by 3 bases and J by 1 base, with 15 bases between the two germline ends. CDR3 size: 16 residues. The CDR3 sequence is CASSAGAGRRTDTQYF. CDR3 DNA sequence: TGTGCCAGCAGCGCCGGGGCAGGGAGGCGCACAGATACGCAGTATTTT.

This clonotype was counted at least ten times. This chain links TRBV27 with TRBJ2-6, with 9 bases matching TRBD1. Germline V CDR1 and CDR2: MNHEY, SMNVEV (reference sequence). V dropped 6 bases and J dropped 2; count of bases not matched to a gene: 8. This CDR3 is built from 17 residues. CDR3 bases: TGTGCCAGCAGAAAAACAGGGGGCGCCGCTGGGGCCAACGTCCTGACTTTC. Amino acid sequence: CASRKTGGAAGANVLTF.

This sequence joins TRBV6-6 and TRBJ2-1, with D unresolved. Germline lookup yields CDR1 MNHNY and CDR2 SVGAGI (reference sequence). The CDR3 contains 12 residues. The V end lost 2 bases, the J end lost 7 bases, and 6 bases lay between the germline ends. The CDR3 region has the DNA TGTGCCAGCAGTTACGCCTTAAATGAGCAGTTCTTC. It specifies CASSYALNEQFF.

A note on this clonotype: The junction and the germline gene differ at one end; a read error may be behind it. This sequence joins TRBV6-6 and TRBJ2-4; 7 nucleotides match TRBD2. This CDR3 region has 12 residues. Germline CDR1 MNHNY, CDR2 SVGAGI (reference sequence). As DNA, the CDR3 is TGTGCCAGCAGTCAGACTAGCTACGAGCGGCACTTC. It encodes CASSQTSYERHF.

There are many counts of this clonotype. This sequence joins TRBV12-3 or TRBV12-4 and TRBJ1-4; D unclear. The V gene lost 1 base and the J gene lost 8 bases, with 8 bases spanning the gap. This CDR3 is 13 amino acids long. CDR3 nucleotides: TGTGCCAGCAGTTTAGGAAGAGGAGAAAAACTGTTTTTT. Encoded protein: CASSLGRGEKLFF.

This clonotype was recorded many times. The rearrangement uses TRBV4-1 and TRBJ2-3; possibly TRBD2 for D (5 bases). Trimming stripped 1 base from V and 2 bases from J, with 22 bases between. This CDR3 contains 19 residues. Germline CDR1 and CDR2: MGHRA and YSYEKL. The CDR3 reads CASSQGLPERFRITDTQYF. The CDR3 DNA sequence: TGCGCCAGCAGCCAAGGACTACCCGAAAGATTTCGCATCACAGATACGCAGTATTTT.

Notes on this clonotype: Since a much larger clone is just one base distant, this may be a read error. The chain carries TRBV6-1 and TRBJ1-5, with TRBD1 identical over 7 bases. The CDR3 runs 14 residues. Germline values: CDR1 MNHNS, CDR2 SASEGT. Here the CDR3 reads CASSGGRGGQPRHF. The CDR3, as DNA: TGTGCCAGCAGTGGTGGCAGGGGGGGTCAGCCCCGGCATTTT.